These 8 T cell receptor beta chains originate from one sample sequenced in a study of blood T cell repertoires in COVID-19 (dated by TCRdb to 2018 to 2020). Preparation of the library involved the immunoSEQ multiplex PCR assay. TCRdb retrieved this table from immuneACCESS and kept in-frame rearrangements only. Not all clones are present; in checked studies, unresolved V genes account for under half, and no reason is known for the remainder. The sample has approximately 50,000 clones on record, over 75% of them singletons. The top ten constitute around 6.6% of the sample. Sequenced sample: peripheral blood. Receptors were obtained from a man in his 70s with active COVID-19.

The chain links TRBV5-1 to TRBJ1-5; D gene unclear. The CDR3 runs 13 residues. CDR1 is SGHRS and CDR2 is YFSETQ in the germline V gene. V lost 4 bases, J lost 5 bases, and 10 bases lay in between. DNA for the CDR3: TGCGCCAGCAGCCCGGGTCCCCATCAGCCCCAGCATTTT. The encoded protein is CASSPGPHQPQHF.

The genes are TRBV6-6 and TRBJ1-4; 10 positions agree with TRBD1. The CDR3 contains 16 residues. The germline V gene has CDR1 MNHNY and CDR2 SVGAGI (reference sequence). J gave up 5 bases and V 2 bases, and 5 bases lay outside the gene matches. CDR3 in amino acids: CASSYGPGQGNEKLFF. The CDR3 DNA follows: TGTGCCAGCAGTTACGGACCGGGACAGGGGAATGAAAAACTGTTTTTT.

The gene calls are TRBV3-1 (or the pseudogene TRBV3-2) and TRBJ1-2; D remains unclear. Between the trimmed V and J ends, which lost 1 base and 4 bases, there was a span of 7 bases. Germline CDR1 reads LGHDT; CDR2 reads YNNKEL (reference sequence). The CDR3 spans 13 residues. The chain's CDR3 is CASSQGTFYGYTF. The CDR3 DNA follows: TGTGCCAGCAGCCAAGGGACTTTCTATGGCTACACCTTC.

V usage is TRBV18 and J usage is TRBJ2-3, with 9 bases fitting TRBD2. J lost 6 bases, V lost 5 bases, and 9 bases had no gene match. The CDR3 runs to 15 residues. In germline, CDR1 is KGHSH, CDR2 LQKENI. The CDR3 loop is CASSAASGKTDTQYF. For the CDR3, the DNA is TGTGCCAGCTCAGCTGCTAGCGGGAAAACTGATACGCAGTATTTT. The variable domain in full, completed from reference TRBV18 and TRBJ2-3, reads NAGVMQNPRHLVRRRGQEARLRCSPMKGHSHVYWYRQLPEEGLKFMVYLQKENIIDESGMPKERFSAEFPKEGPSILRIQQVVRGDSAAYFCASSAASGKTDTQYFGPGTRLTVL.

The chain's CDR3 is CASGLGGTGGAEQYF. The CDR3 DNA sequence: TGTGCTAGTGGTTTGGGGGGGACAGGGGGCGCCGAGCAGTACTTC. V gene TRBV12-5 combines with J gene TRBJ2-7; 12 nucleotides align to TRBD1. The CDR3 covers 15 residues. V was pared by 1 base and J by 6 bases, with 4 bases of the junction left unmatched. CDR1 and CDR2 from the germline V gene are LGHNT and FRNRAP.

The chain links TRBV11-2 to TRBJ2-3; D is undetermined. The V end was cut by 1 base, the J end by 1 base, with 6 bases between. The CDR3 sequence is 14 residues long. CDR1 and CDR2 (germline): SGHAT, FQNNGV. The CDR3 protein is CASSLGFGTDTQYF. The CDR3 DNA follows: TGTGCCAGCAGCTTAGGTTTCGGCACAGATACGCAGTATTTT.

The chain has TRBV5-1 and TRBJ1-1, with TRBD1 matching over 7 bases. Germline V gene lookup returns CDR1 SGHRS and CDR2 YFSETQ. This CDR3 is 15 amino acids long. V trimming: 4 bases; J trimming: 1 base; junction bases outside the gene matches: 7. The CDR3 coding sequence is TGCGCCAGCAGCGAAACACAGGGGCGGAACACTGAAGCTTTCTTT. This sequence encodes CASSETQGRNTEAFF.

This clone was recorded only once. V gene TRBV7-2 combines with J gene TRBJ1-1; unclear D gene. CDR3 length equals 18 residues. Looked up from germline, CDR1 is SGHTA and CDR2 is FQGNSA. Trimming pared 4 bases from V and 1 base from J, leaving 22 bases between. The CDR3 sequence is CASSSQPGSSLGNTEAFF. CDR3 nucleotide sequence: TGTGCCAGCAGCTCTCAACCGGGATCTTCCCTAGGGAACACTGAAGCTTTCTTT.